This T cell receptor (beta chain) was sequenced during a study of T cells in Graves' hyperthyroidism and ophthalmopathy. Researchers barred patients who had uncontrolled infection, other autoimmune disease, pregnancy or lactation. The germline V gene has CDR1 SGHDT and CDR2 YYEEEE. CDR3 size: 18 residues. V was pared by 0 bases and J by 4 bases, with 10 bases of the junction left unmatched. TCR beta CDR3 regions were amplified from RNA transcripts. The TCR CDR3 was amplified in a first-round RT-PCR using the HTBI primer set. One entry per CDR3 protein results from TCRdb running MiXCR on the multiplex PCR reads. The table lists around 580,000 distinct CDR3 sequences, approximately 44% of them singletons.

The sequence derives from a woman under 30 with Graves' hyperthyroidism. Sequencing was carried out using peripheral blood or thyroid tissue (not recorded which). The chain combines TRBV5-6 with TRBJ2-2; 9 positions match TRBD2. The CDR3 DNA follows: TGTGCCAGCAGCTTGGCCACCCCTAGCGGGATTATCACCGGGGAGCTGTTTTTT. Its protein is CASSLATPSGIITGELFF.